These 5 T cell receptor beta chains share one sample of origin, sequenced in a study of blood T cell repertoires in COVID-19. The assay was immunoSEQ multiplex PCR, and TCRdb's table has in-frame clones only and misses some. The sample yields roughly 120,000 clones, roughly 87% seen once. The sample consisted of peripheral blood. The receptors originated from a human donor in a cohort sampled during active COVID-19.

The chain links TRBV10-1 to TRBJ1-3; D possibly corresponds to TRBD1 (5 bases). Trimming cost V 8 bases and J 0 bases, with 20 bases left between them. The CDR3 is made up of 17 amino acids. Germline V CDR1 and CDR2: WNHNN, SYGVQD (reference sequence). CDR3 coding DNA: TGCGCCAGCGAAAGGACAAATCCCACCTCCTCTGGAAACACCATATATTTT. The encoded protein is CASERTNPTSSGNTIYF.

The V call is TRBV19, the J call TRBJ2-3; 14 bases fit TRBD2. CDR3 length: 14 residues. Trimming removed 11 bases from V and 4 bases from J; junction bases left unmatched: 5. CDR1 is LNHDA, CDR2 SQIVND, per germline (reference sequence). As DNA, the CDR3 is TGTGCCGCCCGGACTAGCGGGAGGTCAGATACGCAGTATTTT. It encodes CAARTSGRSDTQYF.

CDR3: CASSLLGTASYEQYF. Here the CDR3 DNA reads TGTGCCAGCAGTTTACTTGGGACAGCTTCCTACGAGCAGTACTTC. The rearrangement uses TRBV28 and TRBJ2-7; 7 bases map to TRBD1. CDR3 length: 15 residues. Germline values: CDR1 MDHEN, CDR2 SYDVKM. V lost 2 bases, J lost 1 base, and 5 bases stayed unmatched.

This sequence joins TRBV10-3 and TRBJ2-7; D possibly corresponds to TRBD2 (5 bases). The germline V gene has CDR1 ENHRY and CDR2 SYGVKD. V was cut by 8 bases and J by 6 bases, with 17 bases left in between. The CDR3 is 13 residues long. The CDR3, as DNA: TGTGCCATCGGTCGAAGAGGGTCGGGCGAGCAGTACTTC. Residues: CAIGRRGSGEQYF.

The gene calls are TRBV27 and TRBJ2-6; 10 positions agree with TRBD1. CDR3 length: 17 amino acids. Trimming at V came to 5 bases and at J to 2 bases, leaving 6 bases not matched to a gene. Germline-derived CDR1 and CDR2 are MNHEY and SMNVEV (reference sequence). The CDR3 nucleotides are TGTGCCAGCAGTCCGGGACAGGGGACCCCTGGGGCCAACGTCCTGACTTTC. Residues: CASSPGQGTPGANVLTF.